Shown below are 2 T cell receptor beta chains from a single sample sequenced in a study of blood T cell repertoires in COVID-19. Data came from immunoSEQ multiplex PCR; TCRdb stores just in-frame clones and leaves some out. The sample carries 95,000 to 150,000 clones, more than 70% recorded once. The sample taken for sequencing was peripheral blood. The receptors come from a human donor in a cohort sampled during active COVID-19.

This clone was counted a few times. This sequence joins TRBV4-2 and TRBJ2-4, with D perhaps matching TRBD2 (6 bases). Trimming left V 3 bases short and J 5 bases short, with 14 bases between. Germline CDR1 is LGHNA and CDR2 is YNFKEQ. CDR3 length: 15 residues. The CDR3 here is CASSQPRGNENIQYF. In nucleotides, the CDR3 is TGTGCCAGCAGCCAGCCCCGGGGGAATGAAAACATTCAGTACTTC.

The chain combines TRBV14 with TRBJ2-1; 11 nucleotides line up with TRBD2. The CDR3 has 19 amino acids. Unmatched junction bases numbered 8, after V lost 0 bases and J lost 1 base. Germline V CDR1 and CDR2: SGHDN, FVKESK. DNA of the CDR3: TGTGCCAGCAGCCAAGACCGGCGACTAGCGGGACTTTCCTACAATGAGCAGTTCTTC. This gives the protein CASSQDRRLAGLSYNEQFF.